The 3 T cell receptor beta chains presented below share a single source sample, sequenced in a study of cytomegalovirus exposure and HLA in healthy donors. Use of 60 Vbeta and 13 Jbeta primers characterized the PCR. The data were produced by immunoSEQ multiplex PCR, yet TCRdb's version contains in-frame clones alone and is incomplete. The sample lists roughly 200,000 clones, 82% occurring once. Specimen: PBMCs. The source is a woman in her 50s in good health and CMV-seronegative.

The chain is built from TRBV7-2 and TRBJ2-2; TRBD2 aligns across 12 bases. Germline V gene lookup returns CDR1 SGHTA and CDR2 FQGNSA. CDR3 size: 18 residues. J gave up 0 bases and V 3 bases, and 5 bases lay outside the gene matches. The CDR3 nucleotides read TGTGCCAGCAGCTTCCGGCTAGCGGGGGGGACGAACACCGGGGAGCTGTTTTTT. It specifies CASSFRLAGGTNTGELFF.

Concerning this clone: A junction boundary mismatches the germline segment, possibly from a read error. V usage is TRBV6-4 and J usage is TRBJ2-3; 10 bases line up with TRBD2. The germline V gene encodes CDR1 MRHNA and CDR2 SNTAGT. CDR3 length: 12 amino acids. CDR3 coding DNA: TGTGCCAGCAGCGCCACCGGGACTAGCGTGCATTTT. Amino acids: CASSATGTSVHF.

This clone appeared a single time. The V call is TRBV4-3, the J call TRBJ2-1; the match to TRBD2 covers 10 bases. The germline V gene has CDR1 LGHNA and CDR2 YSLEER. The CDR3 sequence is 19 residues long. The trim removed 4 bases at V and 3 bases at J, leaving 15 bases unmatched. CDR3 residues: CASSRTREIAGGSYNEQFF. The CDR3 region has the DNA TGCGCCAGCAGCCGTACGAGGGAGATAGCGGGGGGAAGCTACAATGAGCAGTTCTTC.